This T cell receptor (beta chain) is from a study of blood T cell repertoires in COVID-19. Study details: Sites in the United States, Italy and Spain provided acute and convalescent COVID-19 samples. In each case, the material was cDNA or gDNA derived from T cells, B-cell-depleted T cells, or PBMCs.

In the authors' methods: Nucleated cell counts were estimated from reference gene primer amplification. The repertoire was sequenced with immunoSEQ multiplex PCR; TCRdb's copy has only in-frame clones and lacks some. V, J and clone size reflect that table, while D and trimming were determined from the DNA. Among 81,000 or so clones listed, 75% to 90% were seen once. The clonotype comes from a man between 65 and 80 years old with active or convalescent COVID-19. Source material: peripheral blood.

This chain's CDR3 is CSVEALGGNYGYTF. In nucleotides, the CDR3 is TGCAGCGTTGAAGCCCTCGGGGGGAACTATGGCTACACCTTC. The J gene is TRBJ1-2, the V gene TRBV29-1, with D tentatively TRBD1 (5 bases). This CDR3 is 14 amino acids long. V lost 1 base and J lost 2, with 11 bases in between. Germline V gives CDR1 SQVTM, CDR2 ANQGSEA.